The 5 T cell receptor beta chains presented below share a single source sample, sequenced in a study of PD-L1 blockade in urothelial cancer. Sample time point: peripheral blood 6 weeks after treatment start. Assay: immunoSEQ multiplex PCR; the TCRdb copy retains only in-frame clones and omits some. The profile shows some 110,000 clones, 80% to 90% of them singletons. The sequencing here drew on PBMCs, taken around atezolizumab (anti-PD-L1) treatment. Every receptor here comes from a man aged 55 to 69 with urothelial cancer.

There are a few counts of this clone. The chain is built from TRBV29-1 and TRBJ2-2, with D maybe TRBD2 (6 bases). Germline V CDR1 and CDR2: SQVTM, ANQGSEA. This CDR3 comprises 14 residues. V lost 5 bases, J lost 1 base, and 11 bases lay in between. CDR3 amino acids: CSVLTRGNTGELFF. The CDR3 nucleotides read TGCAGCGTTCTAACGCGGGGGAACACCGGGGAGCTGTTTTTT.

This sequence joins TRBV10-3 and TRBJ1-3; D call uncertain. CDR1 is ENHRY, CDR2 SYGVKD, per germline. V was shortened by 6 bases and J by 0 bases, with 9 bases between the two germline ends. The CDR3 loop spans 14 amino acids. The CDR3 is CAIRPGISGNTIYF. As DNA, the CDR3 is TGTGCCATCAGGCCCGGGATCTCTGGAAACACCATATATTTT.

This clone was seen a few times. The V call is TRBV25-1, the J call TRBJ1-1; D is ambiguous. Looked up from germline, CDR1 is MGHDK and CDR2 is SYGVNS. V gave up 4 bases and J gave up 5 bases, with 11 bases separating them. The CDR3 runs to 13 residues. The CDR3 nucleotides are TGTGCCAGCAGTGGGCTGTTGAGGACTGAAGCTTTCTTT. Its protein is CASSGLLRTEAFF.

The chain combines TRBV11-3 with TRBJ2-1; D uncertain. The germline V gene encodes CDR1 SGHNT and CDR2 YENEEA. V was pared by 4 bases and J by 0 bases, with 16 bases between. The CDR3 extends over 17 amino acids. CDR3 protein: CASSSQAQKSSYNEQFF. The CDR3 DNA follows: TGTGCCAGCAGCTCTCAGGCCCAGAAAAGCTCCTACAATGAGCAGTTCTTC.

This clone was counted a few times. The V call is TRBV2, the J call TRBJ2-6; 14 positions agree with TRBD2. Unmatched junction bases numbered 4, after V lost 6 bases and J lost 0 bases. Germline CDR1 SNHLY, CDR2 FYNNEI. This CDR3 region has 18 residues. CDR3 in amino acids: CASRRTSGGFSGANVLTF. The CDR3 nucleotides read TGTGCCAGCAGACGGACTAGCGGGGGGTTCTCTGGGGCCAACGTCCTGACTTTC. The variable domain in full, with the rest retrieved from reference TRBV2 and TRBJ2-6, is EPEVTQTPSHQVTQMGQEVILRCVPISNHLYFYWYRQILGQKVEFLVSFYNNEISEKSEIFDDQFSVERPDGSNFTLKIRSTKLEDSAMYFCASRRTSGGFSGANVLTFGAGSRLTVL.